Detailed here is one T cell receptor beta chain. The antigen remains undetermined. This specimen comes from a study of OX40 agonist ivuxolimab in advanced cancers. The study, taken as a whole, reports: Specificity for antigen went undetermined in the expanded peripheral T cells.

Sequencing was performed with immunoSEQ multiplex PCR; in TCRdb, only in-frame clones are kept and a portion is missing. The data hold roughly 53,000 clones, with under 90% observed a single time. This clonotype was sampled from an adult with an advanced solid tumor such as melanoma, head and neck, liver or kidney cancer. The material sequenced was CD4+ or CD8+ T cells sorted from blood, taken in a trial of the OX40 agonist ivuxolimab.

This chain's CDR3 is CASTADGVGTQYF. Here the CDR3 DNA reads TGTGCCAGCACCGCGGACGGCGTCGGGACCCAGTACTTC. The rearrangement links TRBV7-2 to TRBJ2-5; no firm D call. Germline V gene sequence: CDR1 SGHTA, CDR2 FQGNSA. CDR3 size: 13 residues. V was shortened by 7 bases and J by 7 bases, with 16 bases between the two germline ends. The complete variable domain, with remaining parts taken from reference TRBV7-2 and TRBJ2-5, reads GAGVSQSPSNKVTEKGKDVELRCDPISGHTALYWYRQSLGQGLEFLIYFQGNSAPDKSGLPSDRFSAERTGGSVSTLTIQRTQQEDSAVYLCASTADGVGTQYFGPGTRLLVL.